These 20 T cell receptor beta chains were sequenced from one sample in a study of Graves' ophthalmopathy and Graves' hyperthyroidism. Amplifying from RNA transcripts, the study obtained TCR beta CDR3 regions. RT-PCR in the first round used HTBI primers; a second-round multiplex PCR followed. Via MiXCR, TCRdb re-called the multiplex PCR reads, giving one row per CDR3 protein. The repertoire holds about 400,000 distinct CDR3 sequences, with about 16% as singletons. Sample: peripheral blood. These receptors all come from a woman aged 18-35 years with Graves' ophthalmopathy.

This clonotype was seen at least ten times. The genes are TRBV12-3 or TRBV12-4 and TRBJ2-7, with a tentative D call TRBD2 (6 bases). V lost 3 bases to trimming and J lost 6 bases, with 9 bases between them. The CDR3 sequence is 12 residues long. The DNA of the CDR3 is TGTGCCAGCAGTTTTGGAGGGGTCGAGCAGTACTTC. Protein: CASSFGGVEQYF.

This clonotype has ten or more counts. The chain couples TRBV28 to TRBJ1-1; D uncertain. The germline gives CDR1 MDHEN, CDR2 SYDVKM. This CDR3 is 13 amino acids long. V was cut by 10 bases and J by 8 bases, with 20 bases left in between. CDR3 bases: TGTGCCACCACACCCTCCCAGAATCGGGAAGCTTTCTTT. Protein: CATTPSQNREAFF.

This clonotype was seen at least ten times. The chain carries TRBV30 and TRBJ2-5; 11 bases line up with TRBD2. This CDR3 contains 13 residues. Germline-derived CDR1 and CDR2 are GTSNPN and SVGIG (reference sequence). The ends lost 0 bases at V and 12 bases at J; junction bases unmatched: 6. CDR3 sequence: CAWSVSGGGPKYF. CDR3 in DNA: TGTGCCTGGAGTGTTAGCGGGGGGGGCCCTAAGTACTTC.

The chain recombines TRBV4-3 with TRBJ2-7; weak D call: TRBD2 (6 bases). CDR1 and CDR2 (germline): LGHNA, YSLEER. V shed 1 base and J shed 0 bases, with 10 bases lying between them. This CDR3 is 15 amino acids long. CDR3 sequence: CASSQGDGSSYEQYF. The CDR3 bases are TGCGCCAGCAGCCAAGGGGACGGGAGCTCCTACGAGCAGTACTTC.

This clonotype has at least ten counts. V usage is TRBV6-2 or TRBV6-3 and J usage is TRBJ2-5, with 16 bases matching TRBD2. Germline trimming cut 2 bases from V and 13 bases from J; bases unmatched to any gene: 7. Looked up from germline, CDR1 is MNHEY and CDR2 is SVGEGT. CDR3 length: 15 residues. Here the CDR3 DNA reads TGTGCCAGCAGTTACCCCGGGACTAGCGGGAGGGCCTTGTACTTC. Its protein product is CASSYPGTSGRALYF.

This clonotype was detected ten times or more. This sequence joins TRBV12-3 or TRBV12-4 and TRBJ1-1, with D uncertain. The V gene lost 2 bases and the J gene lost 1 base, with 5 bases spanning the gap. CDR3 length equals 13 residues. CDR3 DNA sequence: TGTGCCAGCAGTTTATTGGAGAACACTGAAGCTTTCTTT. Its translation: CASSLLENTEAFF.

Remarks on this clonotype: A much bigger clone sits one base away, suggesting this may be a read error. The chain links TRBV29-1 to TRBJ1-1; maybe TRBD1 (5 bases). Per the germline V gene, CDR1 is SQVTM and CDR2 is ANQGSEA. This CDR3 comprises 15 residues. The CDR3 DNA is TGCAGCGTCCGAACTAAGGACAAGCCCGGGTCTGAAGCTCTCTTT. Translation gives CSVRTKDKPGSEALF. Drawing the rest from reference TRBV29-1 and TRBJ1-1, the complete variable domain is SAVISQKPSRDICQRGTSLTIQCQVDSQVTMMFWYRQQPGQSLTLIATANQGSEATYESGFVIDKFPISRPNLTFSTLTVSNMSPEDSSIYLCSVRTKDKPGSEALFGQGTRLTVV.

This clonotype was detected only a few times. V is TRBV12-3 or TRBV12-4 and J is TRBJ1-1; no reliable D call. Trimming shortened V by 7 bases and J by 1 base, and 19 bases separated the two germline ends. There are 16 residues in the CDR3. CDR3 DNA: TGTGCCAGCAACATGTTGGGTCTTGGGAGGAACACTGAAGCTTTCTTT. Encoded protein: CASNMLGLGRNTEAFF.

The rearrangement uses TRBV7-2 and TRBJ2-5, with 11 bases lining up with TRBD2. The CDR3 runs to 16 residues. Germline V CDR1 and CDR2: SGHTA, FQGNSA. Trimming cost V 6 bases and J 5 bases; bases outside gene matches: 11. The CDR3 region is CASRLGTSGISETQYF. CDR3 sequence (DNA): TGTGCCAGCAGACTCGGGACTAGCGGAATTTCGGAGACCCAGTACTTC. Supplemented by reference TRBV7-2 and TRBJ2-5, the full variable domain reads GAGVSQSPSNKVTEKGKDVELRCDPISGHTALYWYRQSLGQGLEFLIYFQGNSAPDKSGLPSDRFSAERTGGSVSTLTIQRTQQEDSAVYLCASRLGTSGISETQYFGPGTRLLVL.

This clonotype showed up many times. V is TRBV11-2 and J is TRBJ2-5; D gene ambiguous. The CDR3 has 17 residues. Germline loops: CDR1 SGHAT, CDR2 FQNNGV. V lost 4 bases and J lost 0, with 18 bases in between. The CDR3 protein is CASSSRPGRSYQETQYF. The DNA for the CDR3 is TGTGCCAGCAGCTCTAGACCGGGCCGATCGTACCAAGAGACCCAGTACTTC.

This clonotype was observed many times. J is TRBJ2-7 and V is TRBV2; D is possibly TRBD2 (6 bases). Germline V gene lookup returns CDR1 SNHLY and CDR2 FYNNEI. V shed 7 bases and J shed 2 bases, with 24 bases lying between them. The CDR3 is 17 amino acids. DNA for the CDR3: TGTGCCAGCAATAAACCACGGGACTCCGCGTCAACCTACGAGCAGTACTTC. Translating it yields CASNKPRDSASTYEQYF.

This clonotype occurred many times. The chain uses TRBV9 and TRBJ1-6; 7 bases agree with TRBD1. CDR3 length: 15 residues. With V trimmed by 2 bases and J by 6 bases, 5 bases remained unmatched. Germline CDR1 and CDR2: SGDLS and YYNGEE. The CDR3 DNA reads as TGTGCCAGCAGCGTCGGGACAGCCGGTAATTCACCCCTCCACTTT. Translation gives CASSVGTAGNSPLHF.

This clonotype was detected many times. Sequence at one end of the junction differs from germline and may be a read error. The chain employs TRBV12-3 or TRBV12-4 and TRBJ1-6; 9 bases map to TRBD1. The CDR3 extends over 12 amino acids. The chain's CDR3 is CASSPGTGTGTF. Here the CDR3 DNA reads TGTGCCAGCAGTCCAGGAACCGGGACAGGGACATTT.

This clonotype was detected many times. This rearrangement joins TRBV6-5 to TRBJ2-7; possible D gene TRBD1, 6 bases. Germline V gives CDR1 MNHEY, CDR2 SVGAGI. With 3 bases removed from V and 5 bases from J, the gap between germline ends came to 14 bases. The CDR3 covers 14 residues. The chain's CDR3 is CASSYNRASHEQYF. The CDR3 DNA is TGTGCCAGCAGTTATAACAGGGCTTCTCACGAGCAGTACTTC.

This clonotype occurred many times. J is TRBJ1-5 and V is TRBV6-1; no reliable D call. The CDR3 runs to 15 residues. The germline V and J ends were trimmed by 6 bases and 2 bases, with 14 bases remaining between them. Germline CDR1 is MNHNS and CDR2 is SASEGT. The chain's CDR3 is CASSEFRDGNQPQHF. As DNA, the CDR3 is TGTGCCAGCAGCGAGTTTCGGGATGGCAATCAGCCCCAGCATTTT.

This clonotype was detected many times. An end of the junction does not agree with germline; a read error may underlie this. The chain recombines TRBV7-9 with TRBJ2-7, with 8 nucleotides matching TRBD1. From germline, CDR1 is SEHNR and CDR2 FQNEAQ (reference sequence). The CDR3 sequence is 14 residues long. The CDR3 coding sequence is TGTGCCAGCAGCCCAACCGGGACAGGCTACGAACAGTACTTC. Protein: CASSPTGTGYEQYF.

This clonotype was recorded many times. This chain connects TRBV11-2 to TRBJ1-2; maybe TRBD1 (6 bases). Germline V CDR1 and CDR2: SGHAT, FQNNGV. This CDR3 has 18 residues. Trimming stripped 5 bases from V and 3 bases from J, with 25 bases between. The CDR3 nucleotides are TGTGCCAGCAGCCTCAGACGACAGGATTTGGTCGGTTACTATGGCTACACCTTC. Translated: CASSLRRQDLVGYYGYTF.

This clonotype has a count of ten or more. The V gene is TRBV20-1, the J gene TRBJ1-6; D unresolved. CDR1 is DFQATT and CDR2 is SNEGSKA in the germline V gene (reference sequence). The V end lost 0 bases, the J end lost 0 bases, and 12 bases lay between the germline ends. This CDR3 comprises 17 residues. In DNA, the CDR3 is TGCAGTGCTAGAGATAAGGGAGGGAGCTCCTATAATTCACCCCTCCACTTT. Protein sequence: CSARDKGGSSYNSPLHF.

This sequence joins TRBV5-1 and TRBJ2-7; D gene ambiguous. V was trimmed by 2 bases and J by 2 bases, leaving 11 bases between them. This CDR3 spans 14 amino acids. CDR1 and CDR2 (germline): SGHRS, YFSETQ. The CDR3 loop reads CASSFRGEAYEQYF. CDR3 coding DNA: TGCGCCAGCAGCTTCAGAGGTGAGGCCTACGAGCAGTACTTC.

The V gene is TRBV5-4, the J gene TRBJ1-1; no clear D. The CDR3 is made up of 14 amino acids. Germline CDR1 is SGHNT and CDR2 is YYREEE (reference sequence). V lost 4 bases and J lost 7, with 17 bases in between. CDR3 sequence (DNA): TGTGCCAGCAGCAACCGAGCGGGGAGTTATGAAGCTTTCTTT. Translating gives CASSNRAGSYEAFF. Complete variable domain (other parts from reference TRBV5-4 and TRBJ1-1): ETGVTQSPTHLIKTRGQQVTLRCSSQSGHNTVSWYQQALGQGPQFIFQYYREEENGRGNFPPRFSGLQFPNYSSELNVNALELDDSALYLCASSNRAGSYEAFFGQGTRLTVV.